This T cell receptor beta chain comes out of a study of control samples from healthy donors and cancer patients. Assay used: immunoSEQ multiplex PCR; TCRdb lists only in-frame clones, some missing. The table records approximately 130,000 clones, around 87% of them present only once. CDR3 length equals 17 residues. Germline values: CDR1 LNHDA, CDR2 SQIVND (reference sequence). V dropped 6 bases and J dropped 5 bases, with 25 bases sitting between them. This clonotype was obtained from a man aged 40-49 years in good health. The rearrangement uses TRBV19 and TRBJ1-2; a weak D match, TRBD1 (5 bases). Sample: blood. The CDR3 DNA reads as TGTGCCAGTAGCCTTCGGACAATCCAACCCAATAGGTATGGCTACACCTTC. This codes for CASSLRTIQPNRYGYTF.